At least ten counts were recorded for the clone carrying this TCR beta chain. Its target is not known. The sample is drawn from a study of neurological immune-mediated disorders. The wider study: Of the roughly 35 patients who had multiple sclerosis, some 30 had the relapsing-remitting form and 3 had the secondary progressive form. Study-wide results and limits: None of the CDR3 amino acid sequences of expanded clones recurred across subjects, suggesting private repertoires in all groups. Expansion of TCR clones was greatest in HTLV-1-associated myelopathy and smallest in multiple sclerosis, where it fell below that of healthy controls.

As for the cDNA, it was generated by 5'RACE with 10-nucleotide random UMIs. TCRdb ran MiXCR on the 5' RACE reads and lists one entry per CDR3 protein. The sample has about 59,000 distinct CDR3 sequences, under 4.5% seen once. The germline V gene has CDR1 DFQATT and CDR2 SNEGSKA (reference sequence). The V segment lost 3 bases and the J segment 2 bases; nucleotides outside the gene matches: 9. The CDR3 spans 17 residues. The sequenced material came from PBMCs. The V call is TRBV20-1, the J call TRBJ2-3; TRBD2 agrees at 12 bases. The clonotype comes from a woman between 25 and 40 years old with multiple sclerosis. The CDR3 sequence is CSASSWTSGKLTDTQYF. The CDR3 DNA reads as TGCAGTGCTAGCAGTTGGACTAGCGGGAAGCTCACAGATACGCAGTATTTT.